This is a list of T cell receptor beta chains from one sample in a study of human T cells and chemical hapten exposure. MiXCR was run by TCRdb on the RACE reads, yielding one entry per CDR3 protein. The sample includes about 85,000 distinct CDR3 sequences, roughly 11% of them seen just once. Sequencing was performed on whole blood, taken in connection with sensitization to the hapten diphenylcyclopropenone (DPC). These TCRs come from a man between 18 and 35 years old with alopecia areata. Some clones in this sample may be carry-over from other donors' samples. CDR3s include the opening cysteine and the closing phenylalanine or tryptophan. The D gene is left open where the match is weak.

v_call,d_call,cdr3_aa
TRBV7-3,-,CASSYRVCSLHF
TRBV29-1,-,CSVDPGGLDEQFF
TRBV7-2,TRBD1,CASSSHGWDSNEKLFF
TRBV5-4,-,CASSLGGFSTRESPLHF
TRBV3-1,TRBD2,CASSRKGGGAFSYNEQFF
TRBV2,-,CASSEEGTLFYEQYF
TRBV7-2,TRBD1,CASSRDRVGNEQFF
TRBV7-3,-,CASSLNLVVGTDTQYF
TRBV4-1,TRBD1,CASSHTTGGRKIYYGYTF
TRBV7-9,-,CASSLVEAASSGNTIYF
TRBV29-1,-,CSVDKQGAREQYF
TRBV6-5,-,CASSYSGELNTEAFF
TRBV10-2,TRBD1,CASRTLSQGAGDGYTF
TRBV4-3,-,CASSQKTGTGNTIYF
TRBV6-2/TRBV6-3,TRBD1,CASSYSDRSGELFF
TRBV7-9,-,CASSLILSPLHF
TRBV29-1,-,CSVALQADTEAFF
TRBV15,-,CATSRVDWDSYNEQFF
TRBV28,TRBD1,CASSLGTGRYEQYF
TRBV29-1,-,CSVFDGYEQYF
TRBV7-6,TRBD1,CASSLGVRGIYEQYF
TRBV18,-,CASSSYRDPLNYGYTF
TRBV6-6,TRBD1,CASSAGQMNTEAFF
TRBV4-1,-,CASSQVRLVKADTQYF
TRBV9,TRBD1,CASSPTPGTGDDQPQHF
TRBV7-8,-,CASSRDGPTYNEQFF
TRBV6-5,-,CASSYLGSGPRTEAFF
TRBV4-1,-,CASSQVETANYEQYF
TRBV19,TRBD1,CASGQGQEPQHF
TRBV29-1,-,CSVASHYGYTF
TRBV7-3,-,CASSTQGERDNEQFF
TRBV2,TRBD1,CASRATGGGQPQHF
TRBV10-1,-,CASSEHGGETDTQYF
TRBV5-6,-,CASSLAGWEGMNTEAFF
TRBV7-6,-,CVSSFEERDRNSPLHF
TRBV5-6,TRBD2,CASSLIQRGLQETQYF
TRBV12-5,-,CASGLGTMNTGELFF
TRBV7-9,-,CASSLPPWSDTQYF
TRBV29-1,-,CSTEVGPNYGYTF
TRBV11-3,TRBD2,CASSSSIVGGAYEQFF
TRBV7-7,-,CASRADPRAGELFF
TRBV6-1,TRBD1,CASSYLPGQADYSNQPQHF
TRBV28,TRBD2,CASSSPGLAGLETQYF
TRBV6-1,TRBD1,CASSGQRTGGNLGNSPLHF
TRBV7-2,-,CASSLEQGHSPLHF
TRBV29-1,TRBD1,CSATGGTMDYGYTF
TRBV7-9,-,CASSPSRAGQQFF
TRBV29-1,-,CSVSLNYGYTF
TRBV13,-,CASSLEARGGPRETQYF
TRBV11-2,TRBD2,CASSSLAGRPDTQYF
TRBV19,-,CASRRSGTSNTGELFF
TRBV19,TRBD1,CASSMGDRTPYEQYF